The 4 T cell receptor beta chains in this list originate from one sample, sequenced in a study of blood T cell repertoires in COVID-19. Only in-frame clones appear in the TCRdb table, and some are missing; sequencing was by immunoSEQ multiplex PCR. This table holds 150,000 to 200,000 clones, approximately 88% found once. Source material: peripheral blood. These TCRs come from a woman older than 75 with active or convalescent COVID-19.

This chain joins TRBV12-3 or TRBV12-4 and TRBJ2-7; 8 positions agree with TRBD1. This CDR3 comprises 12 residues. V lost 5 bases and J lost 12; bases outside the gene matches: 9. As DNA, the CDR3 is TGTGCCAGCAGTGCCGGGCAGGGGGCTCGGTACTTC. This translates into CASSAGQGARYF.

The chain has TRBV5-6 and TRBJ2-5, with D maybe TRBD2 (6 bases). Trimming removed 3 bases at V and 5 bases at J, with 17 bases between. The CDR3 length is 15 residues. Germline CDR1 reads SGHDT; CDR2 reads YYEEEE. The CDR3 loop is CASSSIRLGGETQYF. Written as DNA, the CDR3 is TGTGCCAGCAGCTCAATTCGACTAGGAGGCGAGACCCAGTACTTC.

This clone was seen only a few times. This chain connects TRBV19 to TRBJ1-3, with D possibly matching TRBD1 (6 bases). The CDR3 runs to 16 residues. From germline, CDR1 is LNHDA and CDR2 SQIVND (reference sequence). The V and J ends lost 2 bases and 3 bases respectively, with 14 bases between them. CDR3 residues: CASSIQSGASGNTIYF. The DNA of the CDR3 is TGTGCCAGTAGTATACAATCAGGGGCGAGTGGAAACACCATATATTTT.

The chain couples TRBV12-3 or TRBV12-4 to TRBJ1-4; D not resolved. The germline V and J ends were trimmed by 2 bases and 1 base, with 2 bases remaining between them. The length of the CDR3 is 13 residues. As DNA, the CDR3 is TGTGCCAGCAGTTTACAAACTAATGAAAAACTGTTTTTT. This encodes CASSLQTNEKLFF.